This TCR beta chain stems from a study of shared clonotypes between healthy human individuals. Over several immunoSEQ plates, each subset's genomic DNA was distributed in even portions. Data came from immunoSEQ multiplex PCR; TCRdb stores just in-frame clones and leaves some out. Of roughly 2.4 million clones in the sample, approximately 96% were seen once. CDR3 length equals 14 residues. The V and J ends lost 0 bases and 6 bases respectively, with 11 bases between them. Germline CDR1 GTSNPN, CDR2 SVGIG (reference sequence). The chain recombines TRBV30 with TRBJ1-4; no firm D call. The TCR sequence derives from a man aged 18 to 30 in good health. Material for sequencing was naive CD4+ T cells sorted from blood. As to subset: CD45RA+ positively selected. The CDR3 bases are TGTGCCTGGAGTGTATACGTGGGCGATGAAAAACTGTTTTTT. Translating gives CAWSVYVGDEKLFF.